The 9 T cell receptor beta chains presented below share a single source sample, sequenced in a study of shared clonotypes between healthy human individuals. Naive CD8 cells were CD45RO-negative, positively selected for CCR7, excluding terminally differentiated effector memory CD45RA+ cells. Using immunoSEQ multiplex PCR, the repertoire was profiled, and TCRdb retains in-frame clones only, with some absent. The table records about 2 million clones, about 95% of them present only once. The sample was naive CD8+ T cells sorted from blood. These TCRs come from a man aged 18 to 30 in good health.

The V call is TRBV6-5, the J call TRBJ2-1, with 10 nucleotides matching TRBD2. With V trimmed by 2 bases and J by 5 bases, 6 bases remained unmatched. There are 16 residues in the CDR3. Germline V lookup: CDR1 MNHEY, CDR2 SVGAGI. The CDR3 is CASSYQREGRDNEQFF. As DNA, the CDR3 is TGTGCCAGCAGTTACCAGCGGGAGGGCCGCGACAATGAGCAGTTCTTC.

Details on this clone: In the same sample, other DNA sequences code for this CDR3. This chain connects TRBV19 to TRBJ2-1, with a possible D match to TRBD2 (5 bases). CDR1 LNHDA and CDR2 SQIVND come from the germline V gene (reference sequence). The CDR3 has 14 amino acids. Trimming pared 3 bases from V and 2 bases from J, leaving 8 bases between. The CDR3 nucleotides are TGTGCCAGTAGTATCCGCGGGCCCTACAATGAGCAGTTCTTC. This encodes CASSIRGPYNEQFF. The variable domain in full, with the rest retrieved from reference TRBV19 and TRBJ2-1, is DGGITQSPKYLFRKEGQNVTLSCEQNLNHDAMYWYRQDPGQGLRLIYYSQIVNDFQKGDIAEGYSVSREKKESFPLTVTSAQKNPTAFYLCASSIRGPYNEQFFGPGTRLTVL.

CDR3: CASSPRGLAGGDTQYF. The CDR3 region has the DNA TGTGCCAGCAGCCCGCGGGGACTAGCGGGAGGAGATACGCAGTATTTT. V and J are TRBV13 and TRBJ2-3; 15 nucleotides line up with TRBD2. J gave up 5 bases and V 5 bases, and 5 bases lay outside the gene matches. This CDR3 comprises 16 residues. Germline assignment: CDR1 PRHDT and CDR2 FYEKMQ (reference sequence).

The chain has TRBV19 and TRBJ2-5; 9 bases align to TRBD1. V was clipped by 2 bases and J by 4 bases; unmatched bases: 5. Germline V gives CDR1 LNHDA, CDR2 SQIVND (reference sequence). This CDR3 is built from 15 residues. The CDR3 loop reads CASSIMDRGGETQYF. CDR3 DNA sequence: TGTGCCAGTAGTATAATGGACAGGGGAGGAGAGACCCAGTACTTC.

CDR3 nucleotide sequence: TGTGCCAGCAGCTTGGATGCCTACGAGCAGTACTTC. It specifies CASSLDAYEQYF. The chain combines TRBV5-5 with TRBJ2-7; D gene ambiguous. The germline V gene has CDR1 SGHKS and CDR2 YYEKEE (reference sequence). The germline V and J ends were trimmed by 0 bases and 2 bases, with 3 bases remaining between them. This CDR3 comprises 12 residues.

This clone is a singleton in its sample. The chain uses TRBV9 and TRBJ2-3; 12 bases align to TRBD2. The V gene end was trimmed by 0 bases and the J gene end by 2 bases; junction bases not matched to a gene: 7. Germline V CDR1 and CDR2: SGDLS, YYNGEE. The CDR3 spans 18 residues. This chain's CDR3 is CASSVGTGLAGLTDTQYF. The CDR3 region has the DNA TGTGCCAGCAGCGTAGGAACCGGACTAGCGGGACTCACAGATACGCAGTATTTT. Combining the CDR3 with reference TRBV9 and TRBJ2-3 gives the whole variable domain DSGVTQTPKHLITATGQRVTLRCSPRSGDLSVYWYQQSLDQGLQFLIQYYNGEERAKGNILERFSAQQFPDLHSELNLSSLELGDSALYFCASSVGTGLAGLTDTQYFGPGTRLTVL.

V is TRBV11-2 and J is TRBJ2-1; D may be TRBD2 (6 bases). Germline V gives CDR1 SGHAT, CDR2 FQNNGV. The CDR3 totals 12 residues. The V end lost 3 bases, the J end lost 7 bases, and 7 bases lay between the germline ends. CDR3 nucleotide sequence: TGTGCCAGCAGCTTGGGGACTAATGAGCAGTTCTTC. It translates to CASSLGTNEQFF.

The chain has TRBV18 and TRBJ1-1; the D is unclear. Germline CDR1 reads KGHSH; CDR2 reads LQKENI. The V end lost 1 base, the J end lost 4 bases, and 28 bases lay between the germline ends. CDR3 length: 20 residues. CDR3 sequence (DNA): TGTGCCAGCTCACCACTTCCAATCCTAAAATTGTTAGAGGTTTTCACTGAAGCTTTCTTT. Translated: CASSPLPILKLLEVFTEAFF.

This sequence joins TRBV5-5 and TRBJ1-5, with TRBD1 matching 7 bases. Germline assignment: CDR1 SGHKS and CDR2 YYEKEE (reference sequence). Trimming cost V 4 bases and J 4 bases; bases outside gene matches: 5. The CDR3 has 14 amino acids. The CDR3 region is CASSQGQPNQPQHF. The DNA for the CDR3 is TGTGCCAGCAGCCAGGGACAGCCTAATCAGCCCCAGCATTTT. Supplemented by reference TRBV5-5 and TRBJ1-5, the full variable domain reads DAGVTQSPTHLIKTRGQQVTLRCSPISGHKSVSWYQQVLGQGPQFIFQYYEKEERGRGNFPDRFSARQFPNYSSELNVNALLLGDSALYLCASSQGQPNQPQHFGDGTRLSIL.